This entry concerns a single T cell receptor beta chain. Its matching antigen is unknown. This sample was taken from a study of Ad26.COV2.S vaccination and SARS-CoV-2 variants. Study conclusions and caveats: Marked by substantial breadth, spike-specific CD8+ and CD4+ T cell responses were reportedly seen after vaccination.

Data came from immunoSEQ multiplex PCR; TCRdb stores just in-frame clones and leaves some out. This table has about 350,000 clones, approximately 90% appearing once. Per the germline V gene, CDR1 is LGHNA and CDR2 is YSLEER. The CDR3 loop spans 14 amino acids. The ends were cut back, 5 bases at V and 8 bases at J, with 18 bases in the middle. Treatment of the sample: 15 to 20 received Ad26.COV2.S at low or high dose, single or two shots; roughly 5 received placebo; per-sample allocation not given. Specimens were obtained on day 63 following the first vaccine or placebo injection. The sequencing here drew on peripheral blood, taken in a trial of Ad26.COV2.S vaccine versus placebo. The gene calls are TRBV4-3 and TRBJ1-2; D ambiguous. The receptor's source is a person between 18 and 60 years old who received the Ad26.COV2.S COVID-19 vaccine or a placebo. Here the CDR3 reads CASSEGPSWAGYTF. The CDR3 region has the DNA TGCGCCAGCAGCGAAGGGCCTAGCTGGGCAGGCTACACCTTC.